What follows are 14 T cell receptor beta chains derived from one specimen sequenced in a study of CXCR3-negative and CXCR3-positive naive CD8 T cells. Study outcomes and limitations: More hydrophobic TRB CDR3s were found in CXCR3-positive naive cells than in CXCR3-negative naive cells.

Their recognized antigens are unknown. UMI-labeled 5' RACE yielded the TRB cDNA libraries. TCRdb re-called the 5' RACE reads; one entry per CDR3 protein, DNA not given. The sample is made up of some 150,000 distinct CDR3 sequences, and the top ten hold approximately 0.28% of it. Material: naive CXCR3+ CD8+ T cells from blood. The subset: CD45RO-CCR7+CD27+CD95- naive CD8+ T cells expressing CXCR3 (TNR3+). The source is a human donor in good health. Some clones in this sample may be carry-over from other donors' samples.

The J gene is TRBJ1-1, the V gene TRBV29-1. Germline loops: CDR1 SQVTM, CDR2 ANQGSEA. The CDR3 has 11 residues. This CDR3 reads CSVDGYTEAFF.

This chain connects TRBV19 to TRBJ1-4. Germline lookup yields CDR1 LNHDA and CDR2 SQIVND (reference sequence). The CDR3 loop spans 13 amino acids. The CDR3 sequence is CASSTRDLEKLFF.

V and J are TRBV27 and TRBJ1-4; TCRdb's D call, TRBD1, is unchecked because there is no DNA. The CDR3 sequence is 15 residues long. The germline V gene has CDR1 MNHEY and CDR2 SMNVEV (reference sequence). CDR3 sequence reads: CASSPRQGLNEKLFF.

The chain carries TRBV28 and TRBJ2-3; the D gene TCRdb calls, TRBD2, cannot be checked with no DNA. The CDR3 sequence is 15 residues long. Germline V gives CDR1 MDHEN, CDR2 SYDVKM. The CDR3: CASRLAGAGTDTQYF.

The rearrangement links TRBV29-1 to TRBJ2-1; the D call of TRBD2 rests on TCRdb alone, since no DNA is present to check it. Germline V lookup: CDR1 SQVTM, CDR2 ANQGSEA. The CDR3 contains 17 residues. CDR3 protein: CSVDSFWTSGSRDEQFF.

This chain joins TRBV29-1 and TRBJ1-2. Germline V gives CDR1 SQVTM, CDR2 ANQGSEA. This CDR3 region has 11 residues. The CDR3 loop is CSVMDGKGYTF.

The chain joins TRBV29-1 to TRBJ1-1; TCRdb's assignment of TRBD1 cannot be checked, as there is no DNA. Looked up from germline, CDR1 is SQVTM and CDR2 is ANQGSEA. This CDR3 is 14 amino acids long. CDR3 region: CSVGVRQDKNEAFF.

The CDR3 loop reads CASSTRDTYPFEKLFF. The V gene is TRBV5-5, the J gene TRBJ1-4; the TCRdb call, TRBD1, lacks DNA for checking. The CDR3 is 16 amino acids. Germline V CDR1 and CDR2: SGHKS, YYEKEE (reference sequence).

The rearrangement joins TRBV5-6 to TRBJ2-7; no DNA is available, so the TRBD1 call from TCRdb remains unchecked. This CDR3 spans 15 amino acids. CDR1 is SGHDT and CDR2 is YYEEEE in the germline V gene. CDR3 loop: CASSLVGTASYEQYF.

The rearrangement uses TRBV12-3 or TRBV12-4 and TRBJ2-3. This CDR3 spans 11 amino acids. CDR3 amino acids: CASSNTDTQYF.

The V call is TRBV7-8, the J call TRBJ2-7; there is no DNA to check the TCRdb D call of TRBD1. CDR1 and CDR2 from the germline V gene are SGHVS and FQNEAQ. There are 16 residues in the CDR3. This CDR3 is CASSSIPQGMSYEQYF.

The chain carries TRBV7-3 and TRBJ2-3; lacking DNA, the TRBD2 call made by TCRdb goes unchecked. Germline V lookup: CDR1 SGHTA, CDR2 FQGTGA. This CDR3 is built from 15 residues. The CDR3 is CASSRSGGSTDTQYF.

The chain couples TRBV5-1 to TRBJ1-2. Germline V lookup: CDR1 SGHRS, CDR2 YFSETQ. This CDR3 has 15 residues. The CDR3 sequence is CASSLATVANYGYTF.

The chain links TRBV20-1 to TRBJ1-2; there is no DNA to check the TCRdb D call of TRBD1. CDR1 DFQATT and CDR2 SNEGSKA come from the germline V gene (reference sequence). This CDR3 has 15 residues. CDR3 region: CSATDPGQETYGYTF.